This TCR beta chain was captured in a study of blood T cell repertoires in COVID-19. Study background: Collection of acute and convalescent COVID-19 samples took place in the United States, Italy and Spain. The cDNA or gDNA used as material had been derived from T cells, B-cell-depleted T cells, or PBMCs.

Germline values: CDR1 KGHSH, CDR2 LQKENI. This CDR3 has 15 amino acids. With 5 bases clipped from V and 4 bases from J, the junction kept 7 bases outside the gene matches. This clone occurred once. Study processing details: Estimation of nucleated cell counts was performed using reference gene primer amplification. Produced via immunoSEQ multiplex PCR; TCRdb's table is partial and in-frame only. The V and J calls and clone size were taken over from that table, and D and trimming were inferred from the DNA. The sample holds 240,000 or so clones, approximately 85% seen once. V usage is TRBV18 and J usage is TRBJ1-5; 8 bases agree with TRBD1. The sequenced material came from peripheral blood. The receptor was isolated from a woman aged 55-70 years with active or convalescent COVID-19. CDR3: CASSTGTGTNQPQHF. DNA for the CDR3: TGTGCCAGCTCAACCGGGACAGGAACAAATCAGCCCCAGCATTTT.